This TCR beta chain was profiled in a study of T cells in Graves' hyperthyroidism and ophthalmopathy. Lactation, pregnancy, other autoimmune disease or uncontrolled infection led to exclusion of patients. In this sample, this clonotype turned up a few times. The antigen is not known. This may come from a read error, since a much larger clone is one base off. Findings of the study overall: In the blood, most expanded thyroid clonotypes above 0.001 appeared as well.

RNA transcripts served as the template for amplifying TCR beta CDR3 regions. First-round RT-PCR of the TCR CDR3 relied on the HTBI primer set. MiXCR, run by TCRdb on the multiplex PCR reads, gives a single entry per CDR3 protein. The sample has roughly 290,000 distinct CDR3 sequences, roughly an eighth seen once. Germline lookup yields CDR1 MNHEY and CDR2 SMNVEV (reference sequence). The CDR3 loop spans 13 amino acids. The sequencing input was blood. This receptor was obtained from a woman aged 40 to 49 with Graves' hyperthyroidism. J is TRBJ1-1 and V is TRBV27; D is unresolved. In DNA, the CDR3 is TGTGCCAGCAGGAATCTGGCGAGCACTGGAGCTTTCTTT. It yields the protein CASRNLASTGAFF.